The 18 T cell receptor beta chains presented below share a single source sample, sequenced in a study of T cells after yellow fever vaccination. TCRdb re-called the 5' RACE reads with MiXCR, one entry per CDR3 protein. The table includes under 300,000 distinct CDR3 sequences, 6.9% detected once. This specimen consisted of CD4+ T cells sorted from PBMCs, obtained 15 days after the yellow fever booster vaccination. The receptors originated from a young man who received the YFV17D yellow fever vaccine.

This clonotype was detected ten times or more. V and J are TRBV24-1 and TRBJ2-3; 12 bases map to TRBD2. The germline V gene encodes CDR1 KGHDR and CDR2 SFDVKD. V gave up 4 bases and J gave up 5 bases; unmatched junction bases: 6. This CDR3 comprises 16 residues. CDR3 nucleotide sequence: TGTGCCACCAGTGACAGACTAGCGGGAGTAGAAGATACGCAGTATTTT. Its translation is CATSDRLAGVEDTQYF.

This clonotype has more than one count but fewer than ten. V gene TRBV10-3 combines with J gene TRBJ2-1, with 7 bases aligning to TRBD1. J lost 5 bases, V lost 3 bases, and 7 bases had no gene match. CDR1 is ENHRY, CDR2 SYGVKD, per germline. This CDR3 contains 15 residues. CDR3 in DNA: TGTGCCATCAGTGATAGCAGGGGGTTCAACAATGAGCAGTTCTTC. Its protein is CAISDSRGFNNEQFF.

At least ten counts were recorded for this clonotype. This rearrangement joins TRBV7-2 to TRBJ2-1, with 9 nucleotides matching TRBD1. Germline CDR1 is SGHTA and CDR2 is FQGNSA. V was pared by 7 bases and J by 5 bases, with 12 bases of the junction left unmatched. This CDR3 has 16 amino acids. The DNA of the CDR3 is TGTGCCAGCACTCCTACTTCCGGGACAGGGCACAATGAGCAGTTCTTC. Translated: CASTPTSGTGHNEQFF.

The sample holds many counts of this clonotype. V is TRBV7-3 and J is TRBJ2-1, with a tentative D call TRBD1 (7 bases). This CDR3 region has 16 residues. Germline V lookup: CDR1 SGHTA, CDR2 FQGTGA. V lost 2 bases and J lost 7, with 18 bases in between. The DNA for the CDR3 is TGTGCCAGCAGCTTAGTCGGTGGGGCGGGACAGAATGAGCAGTTCTTC. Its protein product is CASSLVGGAGQNEQFF. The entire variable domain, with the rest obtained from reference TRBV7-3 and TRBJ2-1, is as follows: GAGVSQTPSNKVTEKGKYVELRCDPISGHTALYWYRQSLGQGPEFLIYFQGTGAADDSGLPNDRFFAVRPEGSVSTLKIQRTERGDSAVYLCASSLVGGAGQNEQFFGPGTRLTVL.

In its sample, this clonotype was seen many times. CDR3 DNA sequence: TGTGCCAGCAGCACCCAAAAGGATCAGCCCCAGCATTTT. It encodes CASSTQKDQPQHF. The rearrangement links TRBV7-2 to TRBJ1-5, with D unresolved. Germline V CDR1 and CDR2: SGHTA, FQGNSA. This CDR3 region has 13 residues. The V and J ends lost 5 bases and 5 bases respectively, with 10 bases between them.

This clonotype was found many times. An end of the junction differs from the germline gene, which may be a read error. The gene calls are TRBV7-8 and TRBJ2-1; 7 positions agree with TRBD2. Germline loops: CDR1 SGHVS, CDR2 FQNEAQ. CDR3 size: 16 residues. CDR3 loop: CASSSPAGRGYDEQFF. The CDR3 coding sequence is TGTGCCAGCAGCTCGCCAGCGGGAAGGGGCTACGATGAGCAGTTCTTC.

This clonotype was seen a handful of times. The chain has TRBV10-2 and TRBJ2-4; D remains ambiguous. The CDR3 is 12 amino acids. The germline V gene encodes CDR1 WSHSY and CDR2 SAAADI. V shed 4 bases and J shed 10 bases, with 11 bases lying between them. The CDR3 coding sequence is TGCGCCAGCAGTGGAGAACGGCGAATTCAGTACTTC. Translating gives CASSGERRIQYF.

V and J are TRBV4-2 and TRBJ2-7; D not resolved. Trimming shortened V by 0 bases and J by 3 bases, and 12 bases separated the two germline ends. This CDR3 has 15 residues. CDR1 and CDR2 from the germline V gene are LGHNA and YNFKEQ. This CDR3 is CASSQDPLPYYEQYF. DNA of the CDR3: TGTGCCAGCAGCCAAGATCCTTTGCCTTACTACGAGCAGTACTTC.

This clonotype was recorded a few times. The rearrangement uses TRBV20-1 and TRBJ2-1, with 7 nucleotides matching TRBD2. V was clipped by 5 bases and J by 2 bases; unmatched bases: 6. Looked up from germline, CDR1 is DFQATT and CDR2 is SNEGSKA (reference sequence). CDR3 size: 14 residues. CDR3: CSAPTSRAYNEQFF. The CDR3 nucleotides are TGCAGTGCTCCGACTAGCAGAGCCTACAATGAGCAGTTCTTC.

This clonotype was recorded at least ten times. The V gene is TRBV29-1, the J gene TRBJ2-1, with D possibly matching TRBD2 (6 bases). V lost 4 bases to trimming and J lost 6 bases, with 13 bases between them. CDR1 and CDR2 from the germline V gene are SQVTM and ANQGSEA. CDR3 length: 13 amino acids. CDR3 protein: CSVGWGLGNEQFF. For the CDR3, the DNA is TGCAGCGTTGGGTGGGGACTCGGCAATGAGCAGTTCTTC.

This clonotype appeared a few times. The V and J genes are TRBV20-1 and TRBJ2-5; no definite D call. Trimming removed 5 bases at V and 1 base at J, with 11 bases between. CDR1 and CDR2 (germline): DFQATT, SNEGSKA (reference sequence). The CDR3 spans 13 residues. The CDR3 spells CSARLGFQETQYF. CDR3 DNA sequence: TGCAGTGCTCGGCTAGGCTTCCAAGAGACCCAGTACTTC.

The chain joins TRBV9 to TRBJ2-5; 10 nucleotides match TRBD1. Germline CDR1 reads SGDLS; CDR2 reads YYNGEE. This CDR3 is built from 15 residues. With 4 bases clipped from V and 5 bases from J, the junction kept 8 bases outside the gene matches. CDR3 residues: CASSPGQGEWETQYF. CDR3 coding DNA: TGTGCCAGCAGCCCCGGACAGGGGGAATGGGAGACCCAGTACTTC.

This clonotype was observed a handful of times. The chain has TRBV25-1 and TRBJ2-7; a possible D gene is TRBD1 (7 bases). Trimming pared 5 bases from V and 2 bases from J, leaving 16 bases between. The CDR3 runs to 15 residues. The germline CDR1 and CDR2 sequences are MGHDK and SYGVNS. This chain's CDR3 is CASSMGSGGTYEQYF. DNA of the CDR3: TGTGCCAGCAGTATGGGGTCAGGGGGGACCTACGAGCAGTACTTC.

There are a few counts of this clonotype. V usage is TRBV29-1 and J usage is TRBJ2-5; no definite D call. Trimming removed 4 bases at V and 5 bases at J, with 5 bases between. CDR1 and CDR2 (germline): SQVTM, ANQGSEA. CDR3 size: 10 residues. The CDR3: CSVGFETQYF. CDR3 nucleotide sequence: TGCAGCGTTGGTTTTGAGACCCAGTACTTC.

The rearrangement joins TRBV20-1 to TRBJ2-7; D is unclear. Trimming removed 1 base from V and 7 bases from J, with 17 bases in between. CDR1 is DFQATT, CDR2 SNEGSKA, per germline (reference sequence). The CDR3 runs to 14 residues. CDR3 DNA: TGCAGTGCTAGAGGGGGTGGCGTTTCATGGGAGCAGTACTTC. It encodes CSARGGGVSWEQYF.

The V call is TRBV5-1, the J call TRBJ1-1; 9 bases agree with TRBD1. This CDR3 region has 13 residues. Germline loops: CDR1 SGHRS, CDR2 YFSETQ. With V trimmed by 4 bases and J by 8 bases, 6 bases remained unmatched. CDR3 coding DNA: TGCGCCAGCAGCCTCTCAGACAGGGGGGAAGCTTTCTTT. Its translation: CASSLSDRGEAFF.

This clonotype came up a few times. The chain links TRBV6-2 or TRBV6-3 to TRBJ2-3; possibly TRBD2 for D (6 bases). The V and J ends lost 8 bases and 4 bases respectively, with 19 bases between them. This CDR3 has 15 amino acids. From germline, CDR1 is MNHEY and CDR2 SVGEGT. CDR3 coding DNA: TGTGCCAGCGCCCATGGAGGAGGGCGACCAGATACGCAGTATTTT. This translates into CASAHGGGRPDTQYF.

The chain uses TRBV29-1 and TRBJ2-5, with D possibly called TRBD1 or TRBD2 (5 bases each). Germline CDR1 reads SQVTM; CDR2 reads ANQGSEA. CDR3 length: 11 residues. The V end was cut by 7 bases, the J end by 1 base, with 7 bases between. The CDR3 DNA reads TGCAGCGGGGGGATCCAAGAGACCCAGTACTTC. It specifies CSGGIQETQYF.